The 32 T cell receptor beta chains given below trace back to one sample, sequenced in a study of blood T cell repertoires in COVID-19 (dated by TCRdb to between 2020 and 2021). Libraries were built with the immunoSEQ multiplex PCR assay. TCRdb mirrors the immuneACCESS table, restricted to in-frame sequences. Some clones are absent from its copies; in checked studies, under half trace to an unresolved V gene, and the reason for the others is unknown. The sample table contains some 370,000 clones; only one count was recorded for 89% of them. The biggest ten clones account for around 1.3% of the sample. The sample was peripheral blood. Source of these receptors: a man aged 35 to 55 with acute or convalescent COVID-19.

The V gene is TRBV28, the J gene TRBJ1-2; 9 nucleotides align to TRBD1. The CDR3 spans 16 residues. The junction had 14 bases not matched to a gene; V was cut back by 8 bases and J by 4 bases. From germline, CDR1 is MDHEN and CDR2 SYDVKM. CDR3 in DNA: TGTGCCAGCCGCCAGTTAAGGGACAGGGAAATCTATGGCTACACCTTC. Its translation is CASRQLRDREIYGYTF.

Worth noting for this clone: This sample also contains other DNA sequences that code for the same CDR3. The chain carries TRBV9 and TRBJ1-2; 8 bases align to TRBD1. This CDR3 comprises 14 residues. The V and J ends lost 2 bases and 5 bases, in that order; junction bases with no gene match: 5. Germline lookup yields CDR1 SGDLS and CDR2 YYNGEE. DNA of the CDR3: TGTGCCAGCAGCGTTGGACAGGGCCATTATGGCTACACCTTC. Translated, it gives CASSVGQGHYGYTF.

The CDR3 DNA reads as TGTGCCAGCTCCTCTAGCGGGGGGGACCTGCGCGAGCAGTACTTC. Encoded protein: CASSSSGGDLREQYF. The gene calls are TRBV4-2 and TRBJ2-7; 12 positions agree with TRBD2. The CDR3 is made up of 15 amino acids. Germline trimming cut 8 bases from V and 6 bases from J; bases unmatched to any gene: 11. CDR1 is LGHNA, CDR2 YNFKEQ, per germline.

The gene calls are TRBV2 and TRBJ2-7, with TRBD1 identical over 8 bases. J gave up 4 bases and V 2 bases, and 4 bases lay outside the gene matches. Germline CDR1 is SNHLY and CDR2 is FYNNEI. There are 14 residues in the CDR3. CDR3 bases: TGTGCCAGCAGTGAATATACAGGGGGTTACGAGCAGTACTTC. Protein: CASSEYTGGYEQYF.

The chain employs TRBV5-4 and TRBJ2-2; a weak D match, TRBD2 (5 bases). Germline-derived CDR1 and CDR2 are SGHNT and YYREEE (reference sequence). The V end was cut by 4 bases, the J end by 3 bases, with 16 bases between. CDR3 length: 16 residues. DNA for the CDR3: TGTGCCAGCAGCCCCGGAGGTGGGCCTTACACCGGGGAGCTGTTTTTT. This codes for CASSPGGGPYTGELFF.

The gene calls are TRBV3-1 (or the pseudogene TRBV3-2) and TRBJ1-2; TRBD1 matches 9 bases. Germline V gene lookup returns CDR1 LGHDT and CDR2 YNNKEL (reference sequence). This CDR3 has 15 residues. J lost 7 bases, V lost 2 bases, and 8 bases had no gene match. CDR3 sequence (DNA): TGTGCCAGCAGCCAAAATGACAGGGGGACTTGTGGCTACACCTTC. Protein: CASSQNDRGTCGYTF.

The chain combines TRBV12-5 with TRBJ1-3; D unresolved. CDR3 length: 15 residues. Germline V lookup: CDR1 LGHNT, CDR2 FRNRAP. V dropped 1 base and J dropped 2 bases, with 9 bases sitting between them. CDR3 sequence (DNA): TGTGCTAGTGGTTTGGACGTTAGAACTGGAAACACCATATATTTT. Its protein product is CASGLDVRTGNTIYF.

The chain recombines TRBV7-2 with TRBJ2-1; 13 bases fit TRBD2. V shed 5 bases, J shed 5 bases, and the junction held 0 bases outside the gene matches. The CDR3 sequence is 14 residues long. The germline gives CDR1 SGHTA, CDR2 FQGNSA. The CDR3 DNA reads as TGTGCCAGCAGCGGACTAGCGGGGGACAATGAGCAGTTCTTC. This translates into CASSGLAGDNEQFF.

The V call is TRBV11-2, the J call TRBJ2-2; perhaps TRBD2 as D (6 bases). Deletions cut 4 bases from V and 6 bases from J, with 18 bases between. CDR3 length: 16 amino acids. Germline-derived CDR1 and CDR2 are SGHAT and FQNNGV. The CDR3 reads CASSSFSGVMAGELFF. The DNA of the CDR3 is TGTGCCAGCAGCTCCTTTTCGGGAGTTATGGCCGGGGAGCTGTTTTTT.

CDR3 protein: CASSRDSFYGYTF. The CDR3 nucleotides read TGTGCCAGCAGCCGAGACAGTTTCTATGGCTACACCTTC. The V gene is TRBV11-2, the J gene TRBJ1-2; D possibly corresponds to TRBD1 (5 bases). V lost 5 bases, J lost 4 bases, and 11 bases lay in between. Germline CDR1 is SGHAT and CDR2 is FQNNGV. CDR3 size: 13 residues.

This clone has just a few counts. The chain combines TRBV7-9 with TRBJ1-5; D not certain. Germline CDR1 is SEHNR and CDR2 is FQNEAQ (reference sequence). With 6 bases removed from V and 5 bases from J, the gap between germline ends came to 11 bases. The CDR3 consists of 13 residues. CDR3 bases: TGTGCCAGCAGTTCAAACAGCTATCAGCCCCAGCATTTT. Translated: CASSSNSYQPQHF. The whole variable domain, remainder taken from reference TRBV7-9 and TRBJ1-5, is DTGVSQNPRHKITKRGQNVTFRCDPISEHNRLYWYRQTLGQGPEFLTYFQNEAQLEKSRLLSDRFSAERPKGSFSTLEIQRTEQGDSAMYLCASSSNSYQPQHFGDGTRLSIL.

This rearrangement joins TRBV29-1 to TRBJ2-7, with 7 bases lining up with TRBD1. The CDR3 has 12 amino acids. CDR1 is SQVTM and CDR2 is ANQGSEA in the germline V gene. V trimming: 7 bases; J trimming: 5 bases; junction bases outside the gene matches: 8. Here the CDR3 reads CSAWGTAHEQYF. The DNA of the CDR3 is TGCAGCGCGTGGGGGACAGCCCACGAGCAGTACTTC.

The J gene is TRBJ1-5, the V gene TRBV15; no clear D. The V gene lost 1 base and the J gene lost 2 bases, with 9 bases spanning the gap. Germline CDR1 is LNHNV and CDR2 is YYDKDF (reference sequence). The CDR3 spans 15 residues. The CDR3 region has the DNA TGTGCCACCAGCAGAGGGCCCGAGGGCAATCAGCCCCAGCATTTT. Encoded protein: CATSRGPEGNQPQHF. Supplemented by reference TRBV15 and TRBJ1-5, the full variable domain reads DAMVIQNPRYQVTQFGKPVTLSCSQTLNHNVMYWYQQKSSQAPKLLFHYYDKDFNNEADTPDNFQSRRPNTSFCFLDIRSPGLGDTAMYLCATSRGPEGNQPQHFGDGTRLSIL.

The genes are TRBV3-1 (or the pseudogene TRBV3-2) and TRBJ1-6; D is perhaps TRBD1 (5 bases). Germline V gives CDR1 LGHDT, CDR2 YNNKEL (reference sequence). CDR3 length equals 15 residues. V dropped 0 bases and J dropped 6 bases, with 9 bases sitting between them. The CDR3 loop is CASSQERGSNSPLHF. The DNA for the CDR3 is TGTGCCAGCAGCCAAGAACGGGGGAGTAATTCACCCCTCCACTTT.

The chain couples TRBV10-3 to TRBJ2-2; TRBD2 is a possible D gene (7 bases). Germline V CDR1 and CDR2: ENHRY, SYGVKD. Trimming took off 10 bases at V and 6 bases at J, with 21 bases between the two ends. This CDR3 spans 15 amino acids. CDR3 region: CATEATGREAGELFF. The CDR3 DNA follows: TGTGCCACAGAGGCCACAGGGAGGGAGGCCGGGGAGCTGTTTTTT.

V and J are TRBV6-1 and TRBJ1-6; a possible D gene is TRBD1 (6 bases). The CDR3 has 16 residues. Deletions cut 2 bases from V and 6 bases from J, with 14 bases between. Germline assignment: CDR1 MNHNS and CDR2 SASEGT. Written as DNA, the CDR3 is TGTGCCAGCAGTGAATACACAGGGAAGGGTAATTCACCCCTCCACTTT. Amino acid sequence: CASSEYTGKGNSPLHF.

In nucleotides, the CDR3 is TGTGCCAGCAGGAAACAGGGGACCTATGGCTACACCTTC. Its protein is CASRKQGTYGYTF. The gene calls are TRBV28 and TRBJ1-2, with TRBD1 identical over 7 bases. Germline V CDR1 and CDR2: MDHEN, SYDVKM. The CDR3 loop spans 13 amino acids. J lost 4 bases, V lost 6 bases, and 5 bases had no gene match.

This clone was recorded at least ten times. The chain is built from TRBV7-2 and TRBJ2-1; D perhaps matches TRBD1 (5 bases). Germline-derived CDR1 and CDR2 are SGHTA and FQGNSA. Between the trimmed V and J ends, which lost 2 bases and 11 bases, there was a span of 7 bases. The CDR3 contains 11 residues. The DNA of the CDR3 is TGTGCCAGCAGCTTACAGGGAAAGCAGTTCTTC. Translation: CASSLQGKQFF.

The chain combines TRBV2 with TRBJ1-5; D ambiguous. Trimming left V 6 bases short and J 0 bases short, with 15 bases between. This CDR3 is 16 amino acids long. The germline V gene has CDR1 SNHLY and CDR2 FYNNEI. This CDR3 is CASSPTTGYSNQPQHF. CDR3 DNA sequence: TGTGCCAGCAGCCCAACAACGGGTTATAGCAATCAGCCCCAGCATTTT.

This chain joins TRBV27 and TRBJ1-6; 10 nucleotides agree with TRBD1. Germline V gives CDR1 MNHEY, CDR2 SMNVEV (reference sequence). V lost 3 bases to trimming and J lost 9 bases; unmatched junction nucleotides: 5. CDR3 length: 15 amino acids. For the CDR3, the DNA is TGTGCCAGCAGTTTTCGCGGGACAGGGGTTTCACCCCTCCACTTT. Protein product: CASSFRGTGVSPLHF.

The chain employs TRBV27 and TRBJ2-7, with 8 nucleotides matching TRBD1. J lost 7 bases, V lost 0 bases, and 2 bases had no gene match. Looked up from germline, CDR1 is MNHEY and CDR2 is SMNVEV (reference sequence). CDR3 length: 13 residues. The CDR3 here is CASSLSRTGEQYF. CDR3 nucleotides: TGTGCCAGCAGTTTATCGAGGACAGGGGAGCAGTACTTC.

The chain uses TRBV9 and TRBJ2-1, with D possibly matching TRBD1 (6 bases). V was pared by 0 bases and J by 0 bases, with 7 bases between. This CDR3 region has 15 residues. Germline CDR1 reads SGDLS; CDR2 reads YYNGEE. The CDR3 coding sequence is TGTGCCAGCAGCGTAGGGGACACCTCCTACAATGAGCAGTTCTTC. It yields the protein CASSVGDTSYNEQFF.

This clone was seen only once. This chain connects TRBV5-1 to TRBJ2-5, with 8 bases matching TRBD1. The CDR3 is 15 residues long. The germline gives CDR1 SGHRS, CDR2 YFSETQ. V lost 4 bases, J lost 5 bases, and 10 bases stayed unmatched. DNA of the CDR3: TGCGCCAGCAGCCCCCCACTGAGGACAGGGGAGACCCAGTACTTC. Amino acids: CASSPPLRTGETQYF.

The chain combines TRBV7-9 with TRBJ1-1, with D perhaps TRBD1 (5 bases). CDR1 and CDR2 from the germline V gene are SEHNR and FQNEAQ (reference sequence). Trimming removed 4 bases from V and 4 bases from J, with 19 bases in between. This CDR3 comprises 16 residues. CDR3 coding DNA: TGTGCCAGCAGCTCGTTGTCAGGGCTCCCGGGCACTGAAGCTTTCTTT. The encoded protein is CASSSLSGLPGTEAFF.

The chain couples TRBV10-3 to TRBJ2-1; perhaps TRBD2 as D (6 bases). This CDR3 is built from 13 residues. The V and J ends lost 8 bases and 9 bases respectively, with 17 bases between them. Germline lookup yields CDR1 ENHRY and CDR2 SYGVKD. The CDR3, as DNA: TGTGCCATCGCCGGGACTCCCAACGGTGAGCAGTTCTTC. Translation gives CAIAGTPNGEQFF.

With regard to this clone: At one of its ends the junction is not consistent with the germline gene, which may arise from a read error. V gene TRBV14 combines with J gene TRBJ2-1, with TRBD2 identical over 10 bases. The CDR3 spans 16 residues. The germline gives CDR1 SGHDN, CDR2 FVKESK. The CDR3 DNA reads as TGTGCCAGCACCCAAGTTCCTAGCGGGAGCTCGTATGAGCAGTTCTTC. As protein: CASTQVPSGSSYEQFF.

V is TRBV13 and J is TRBJ2-5, with 7 bases fitting TRBD2. The germline CDR1 and CDR2 sequences are PRHDT and FYEKMQ (reference sequence). Trimming took 7 bases from V and 1 from J; bases not matched to a gene: 3. This CDR3 contains 13 residues. The CDR3 protein is CASTWGGQETQYF. CDR3 bases: TGTGCCAGCACCTGGGGGGGCCAAGAGACCCAGTACTTC.

This clone was seen just once. The gene calls are TRBV7-2 and TRBJ1-6; D is uncertain. Germline V gene sequence: CDR1 SGHTA, CDR2 FQGNSA. The CDR3 contains 15 residues. Trimming shortened V by 6 bases and J by 7 bases, and 16 bases separated the two germline ends. The CDR3 loop reads CASSPRGAGNSPLHF. DNA of the CDR3: TGTGCCAGCAGTCCTCGGGGAGCGGGGAATTCACCCCTCCACTTT.

J is TRBJ1-5 and V is TRBV27; no clear D gene. Germline V lookup: CDR1 MNHEY, CDR2 SMNVEV (reference sequence). The V end lost 3 bases, the J end lost 0 bases, and 12 bases lay between the germline ends. The CDR3 has 16 amino acids. Written as DNA, the CDR3 is TGTGCCAGCAGTTTCCCCACAGAAGATAGCAATCAGCCCCAGCATTTT. Encoded protein: CASSFPTEDSNQPQHF.

The genes are TRBV9 and TRBJ2-2, with 8 bases matching TRBD1. In germline, CDR1 is SGDLS, CDR2 YYNGEE. The CDR3 has 16 amino acids. The J segment lost 3 bases and the V segment lost 0 bases, leaving 4 bases of the junction unmatched. The CDR3 protein is CASSVATGVDTGELFF. The CDR3 DNA follows: TGTGCCAGCAGCGTAGCGACAGGGGTCGACACCGGGGAGCTGTTTTTT.

The V call is TRBV29-1, the J call TRBJ1-2; 7 nucleotides agree with TRBD1. The CDR3 consists of 14 residues. CDR1 and CDR2 (germline): SQVTM, ANQGSEA. The trim removed 0 bases at V and 8 bases at J, leaving 9 bases unmatched. CDR3 loop: CSVEDGPARGGYTF. Here the CDR3 DNA reads TGCAGCGTTGAAGATGGTCCCGCCAGGGGGGGCTACACCTTC.

The chain couples TRBV13 to TRBJ2-1, with a weak D call TRBD1 (6 bases). Trimming took off 5 bases at V and 9 bases at J, with 14 bases between the two ends. This CDR3 has 13 amino acids. Germline V lookup: CDR1 PRHDT, CDR2 FYEKMQ (reference sequence). The CDR3 spells CASSPWTAGEQFF. CDR3 nucleotide sequence: TGTGCCAGCAGCCCTTGGACAGCCGGTGAGCAGTTCTTC.